This TCR beta chain was observed in a study of blood T cell repertoires in COVID-19. Original processing methods: Reference gene primers were amplified, and this amplification served to estimate nucleated cell counts. The assay was immunoSEQ multiplex PCR, and TCRdb's table has in-frame clones only and misses some. V and J calls and clone size are as listed in that table; D and trimming were resolved from the DNA. The repertoire holds some 70,000 clones, with approximately 79% as singletons. The CDR3 runs to 11 residues. With 8 bases removed from V and 5 bases from J, the gap between germline ends came to 9 bases. In its sample, this clone was seen once. This sample also contains other DNA sequences that code for the same CDR3.

Sequencing was done on a sample of peripheral blood. V and J are TRBV12-3 or TRBV12-4 and TRBJ1-2, with D uncertain. This receptor was taken from an older woman with acute or convalescent COVID-19. CDR3 sequence reads: CASGRGYGYTF. The CDR3 bases are TGTGCCAGCGGGAGAGGTTATGGCTACACCTTC.